This T cell receptor beta chain was identified during a study of cytomegalovirus exposure and HLA in healthy donors. Study details: HLA-typed donors were the source of about 85 million unique TCRs, which an early data release held. Points from the study as a whole: Cytomegalovirus-associated status was assigned to about 180 TCR beta chains. Data from an earlier analysis indicated that most TCR beta V segments were productive either about 90% or about 30% of the time.

While unrecorded immune exposures were likely, the donors were nominally healthy when sampled. This clone has a single count. Its antigen remains unidentified. The PCR employed 60 Vbeta primers together with 13 Jbeta primers. Assay: immunoSEQ multiplex PCR; the TCRdb copy retains only in-frame clones and omits some. The sample includes over 200,000 clones, 82% of them seen just once. Sequencing was carried out using PBMCs. The sequence was obtained from a man aged 40-55 years in good health and CMV-seropositive.

This CDR3 reads CASRGQGAVPGELFF. CDR3 coding DNA: TGTGCCAGCAGGGGACAGGGTGCAGTCCCCGGGGAGCTGTTTTTT. The chain employs TRBV6-1 and TRBJ2-2; 9 bases fit TRBD1. The V gene end was trimmed by 6 bases and the J gene end by 6 bases; junction bases not matched to a gene: 8. There are 15 residues in the CDR3. CDR1 is MNHNS and CDR2 is SASEGT in the germline V gene.